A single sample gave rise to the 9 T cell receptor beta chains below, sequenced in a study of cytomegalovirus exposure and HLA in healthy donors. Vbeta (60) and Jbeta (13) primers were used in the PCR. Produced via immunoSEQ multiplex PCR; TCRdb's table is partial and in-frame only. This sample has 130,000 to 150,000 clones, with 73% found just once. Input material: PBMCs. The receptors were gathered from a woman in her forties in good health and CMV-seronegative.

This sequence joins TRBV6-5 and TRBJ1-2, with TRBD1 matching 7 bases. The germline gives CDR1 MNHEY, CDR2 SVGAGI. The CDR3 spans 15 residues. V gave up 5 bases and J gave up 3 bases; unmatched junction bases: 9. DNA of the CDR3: TGTGCCAGCAGTACGGAGACAGGGTTAGACTATGGCTACACCTTC. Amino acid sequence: CASSTETGLDYGYTF.

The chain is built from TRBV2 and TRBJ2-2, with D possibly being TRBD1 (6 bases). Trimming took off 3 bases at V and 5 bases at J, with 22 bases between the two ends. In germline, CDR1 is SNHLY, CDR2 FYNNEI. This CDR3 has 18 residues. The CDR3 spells CASSDSFRDLRGTGELFF. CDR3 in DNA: TGTGCCAGCAGTGATTCCTTCCGGGACCTCAGGGGTACCGGGGAGCTGTTTTTT.

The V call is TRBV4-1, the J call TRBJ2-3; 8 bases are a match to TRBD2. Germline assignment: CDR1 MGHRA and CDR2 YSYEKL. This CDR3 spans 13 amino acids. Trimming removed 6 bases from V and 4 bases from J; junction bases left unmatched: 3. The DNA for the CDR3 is TGCGCCAGCAGTGACGGGGGGGCAGATACGCAGTATTTT. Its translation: CASSDGGADTQYF.

CDR3 in amino acids: CASSLLDRARDYGYTF. DNA of the CDR3: TGTGCCAGCAGTTTATTGGACAGGGCTAGGGACTATGGCTACACCTTC. J is TRBJ1-2 and V is TRBV28; TRBD1 aligns across 8 bases. J lost 3 bases, V lost 1 base, and 7 bases had no gene match. The CDR3 sequence is 16 residues long. Per germline, CDR1 MDHEN and CDR2 SYDVKM.

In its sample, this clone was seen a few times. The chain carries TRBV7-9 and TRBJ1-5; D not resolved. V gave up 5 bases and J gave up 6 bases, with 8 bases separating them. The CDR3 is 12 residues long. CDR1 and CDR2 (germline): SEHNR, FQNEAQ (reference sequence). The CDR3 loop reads CASSRTSQPQHF. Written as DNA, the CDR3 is TGTGCCAGCAGCCGAACCAGTCAGCCCCAGCATTTT.

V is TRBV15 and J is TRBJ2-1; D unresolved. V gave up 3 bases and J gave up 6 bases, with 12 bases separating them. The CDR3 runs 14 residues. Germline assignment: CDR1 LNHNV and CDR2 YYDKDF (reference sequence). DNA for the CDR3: TGTGCCACCAGCAGCGGTTTTTCAATCAATGAGCAGTTCTTC. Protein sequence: CATSSGFSINEQFF.

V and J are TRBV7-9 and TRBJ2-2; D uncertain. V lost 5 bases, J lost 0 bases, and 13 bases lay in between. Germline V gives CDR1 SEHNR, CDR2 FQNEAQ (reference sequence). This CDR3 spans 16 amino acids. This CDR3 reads CASSGEATTNTGELFF. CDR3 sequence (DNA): TGTGCCAGCAGCGGAGAGGCCACCACGAACACCGGGGAGCTGTTTTTT.

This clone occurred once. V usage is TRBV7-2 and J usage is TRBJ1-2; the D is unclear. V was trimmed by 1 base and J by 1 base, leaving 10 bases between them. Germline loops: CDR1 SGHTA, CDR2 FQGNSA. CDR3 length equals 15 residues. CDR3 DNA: TGTGCCAGCAGCTTAGACTTCACAGTTAACTATGGCTACACCTTC. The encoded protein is CASSLDFTVNYGYTF.

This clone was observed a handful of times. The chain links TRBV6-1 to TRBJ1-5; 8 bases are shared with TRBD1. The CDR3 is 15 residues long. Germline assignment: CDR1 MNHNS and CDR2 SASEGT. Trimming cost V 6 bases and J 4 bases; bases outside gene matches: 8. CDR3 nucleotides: TGTGCCAGCAGCTACAGGGGGTCGTTAAATCAGCCCCAGCATTTT. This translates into CASSYRGSLNQPQHF.